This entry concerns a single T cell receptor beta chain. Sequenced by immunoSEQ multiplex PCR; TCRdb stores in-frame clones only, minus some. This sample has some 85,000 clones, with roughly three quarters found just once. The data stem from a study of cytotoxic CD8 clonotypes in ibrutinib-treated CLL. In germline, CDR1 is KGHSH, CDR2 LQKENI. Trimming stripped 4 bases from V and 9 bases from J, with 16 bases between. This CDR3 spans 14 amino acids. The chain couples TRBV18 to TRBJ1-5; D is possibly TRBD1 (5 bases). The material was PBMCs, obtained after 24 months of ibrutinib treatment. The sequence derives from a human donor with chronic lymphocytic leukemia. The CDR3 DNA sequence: TGTGCCAGCTCACTCAGGACGGGGGATTGGCCCCAGCATTTT. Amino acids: CASSLRTGDWPQHF.